These 17 T cell receptor beta chains were all obtained from the same sample, sequenced in a study of T cells in Graves' hyperthyroidism and ophthalmopathy. It was RNA transcripts that yielded the amplified TCR beta CDR3 regions. The study used the HTBI primer set for a first-round RT-PCR of the TCR CDR3. TCRdb ran MiXCR on the multiplex PCR reads and lists one entry per CDR3 protein. The repertoire holds fewer than 650,000 distinct CDR3 sequences, with approximately 14% as singletons. Sample: blood. Receptor source: a middle-aged woman with Graves' ophthalmopathy.

This clonotype was counted once. The CDR3 nucleotides are TGTGCCAGCAGGAAAGGACTAGCGGGAACCTACGAGCAGTACTTC. As protein: CASRKGLAGTYEQYF. The J gene is TRBJ2-7, the V gene TRBV12-3 or TRBV12-4; TRBD2 agrees at 12 bases. The length of the CDR3 is 15 residues. With 6 bases clipped from V and 2 bases from J, the junction kept 5 bases outside the gene matches.

V and J are TRBV10-3 and TRBJ1-2; 7 nucleotides match TRBD1. The CDR3 consists of 14 residues. CDR1 and CDR2 (germline): ENHRY, SYGVKD. The junction had 8 bases not matched to a gene; V was cut back by 3 bases and J by 7 bases. CDR3 in DNA: TGTGCCATCAGTGAACGGGAGACAGGGACTGGCTACACCTTC. Translating gives CAISERETGTGYTF.

Only a few counts were recorded for this clonotype. The V and J genes are TRBV7-2 and TRBJ2-5, with a weak D call TRBD1 (8 bases). Germline V gene data show CDR1 as SGHTA and CDR2 as FQGNSA. V was pared by 4 bases and J by 7 bases, with 13 bases between. The CDR3 is 13 residues long. CDR3 loop: CASSSTGGGTQYF. The CDR3 nucleotides read TGTGCCAGCAGCTCCACAGGGGGGGGGACCCAGTACTTC.

This clonotype has a count of ten or more. The chain uses TRBV11-1 and TRBJ2-7; D is perhaps TRBD1 or TRBD2 (5 bases each). This CDR3 region has 18 residues. V dropped 5 bases and J dropped 2 bases, with 25 bases sitting between them. CDR1 is SGHAT and CDR2 is FQDESV in the germline V gene (reference sequence). CDR3 sequence (DNA): TGTGCCAGCAGCCATTTAGGAGGCGGCGAGGGGTCCCCCTACGAGCAGTACTTC. It translates to CASSHLGGGEGSPYEQYF.

The chain couples TRBV13 to TRBJ2-2, with D unclear. The length of the CDR3 is 12 residues. Trimming removed 7 bases at V and 3 bases at J, with 6 bases between. Germline CDR1 is PRHDT and CDR2 is FYEKMQ (reference sequence). This CDR3 reads CASKPHTGELFF. The CDR3 DNA reads as TGTGCCAGCAAGCCGCACACCGGGGAGCTGTTTTTT.

As to this clonotype: This may be a read error: a much more frequent sequence differs by one nucleotide. V is TRBV14 and J is TRBJ1-1, with no clear D. V shed 1 base and J shed 4 bases, with 7 bases lying between them. CDR3 length: 13 amino acids. CDR1 and CDR2 (germline): SGHDN, FVKESK. CDR3 in DNA: TGTGCCAGCAGCCAAGTGGTGAGCACTGAAGCTTTCTTT. The encoded protein is CASSQVVSTEAFF.

The chain couples TRBV12-3 or TRBV12-4 to TRBJ1-2, with no clear D. This CDR3 comprises 11 residues. V was pared by 10 bases and J by 7 bases, with 13 bases between. The CDR3 region has the DNA TGTGCCACGGGTCGCGAACGTGGCTACACCTTC. Its translation: CATGRERGYTF.

A few counts support this clonotype. This chain uses TRBV12-5 with TRBJ2-2; a possible D gene is TRBD1 (5 bases). The CDR3 length is 16 residues. V lost 5 bases and J 0 bases, leaving 13 bases between the germline ends. Per germline, CDR1 LGHNT and CDR2 FRNRAP. In DNA, the CDR3 is TGTGCTAGTGGTCCCCAGGGCCACTCGAACACCGGGGAGCTGTTTTTT. As protein: CASGPQGHSNTGELFF. Using reference TRBV12-5 and TRBJ2-2 for the parts outside the CDR3, the full variable domain is DARVTQTPRHKVTEMGQEVTMRCQPILGHNTVFWYRQTMMQGLELLAYFRNRAPLDDSGMPKDRFSAEMPDATLATLKIQPSEPRDSAVYFCASGPQGHSNTGELFFGEGSRLTVL.

This clonotype was seen at least ten times. The chain combines TRBV2 with TRBJ1-5; unclear D gene. Trimming stripped 3 bases from V and 4 bases from J, with 7 bases between. This CDR3 has 13 amino acids. Germline values: CDR1 SNHLY, CDR2 FYNNEI. DNA for the CDR3: TGTGCCAGCAGTGACGTTGAGAATCAGCCCCAGCATTTT. Protein: CASSDVENQPQHF.

This clonotype has at least ten counts. The V and J genes are TRBV30 and TRBJ1-3; the match to TRBD1 covers 9 bases. Germline assignment: CDR1 GTSNPN and CDR2 SVGIG (reference sequence). This CDR3 contains 13 residues. V lost 3 bases and J lost 6; bases outside the gene matches: 3. The CDR3 DNA follows: TGTGCCTGGAGGCAACAGGGGGCAAACACCATATATTTT. Translating gives CAWRQQGANTIYF.

Concerning this clonotype: This may arise from a read error, as a much more abundant clone is one base away. The rearrangement uses TRBV12-3 or TRBV12-4 and TRBJ2-2; D is unresolved. V dropped 6 bases and J dropped 3 bases, with 17 bases sitting between them. The CDR3 extends over 16 amino acids. CDR3 sequence (DNA): TGTGCCAGCAGCCCGCACAACCATTTGGACACCGGGGAGCTGTTTTTT. The encoded protein is CASSPHNHLDTGELFF.

This clonotype was counted many times. This chain links TRBV27 with TRBJ1-5; no firm D call. Trimming shortened V by 2 bases and J by 0 bases, and 8 bases separated the two germline ends. The germline V gene has CDR1 MNHEY and CDR2 SMNVEV (reference sequence). The CDR3 is made up of 15 amino acids. The CDR3 region is CASSLGGISNQPQHF. The CDR3 DNA sequence: TGTGCCAGCAGTTTAGGTGGGATTAGCAATCAGCCCCAGCATTTT.

The chain links TRBV11-2 to TRBJ2-4, with 10 bases matching TRBD2. Per germline, CDR1 SGHAT and CDR2 FQNNGV. With 0 bases clipped from V and 7 bases from J, the junction kept 3 bases outside the gene matches. The length of the CDR3 is 15 residues. CDR3: CASSLDLAGENIQYF. The DNA of the CDR3 is TGTGCCAGCAGCTTAGATCTAGCGGGAGAGAACATTCAGTACTTC.

In its sample, this clonotype was seen many times. The chain is built from TRBV6-5 and TRBJ1-2; maybe TRBD1 (5 bases). Trimming shortened V by 6 bases and J by 6 bases, and 14 bases separated the two germline ends. The CDR3 runs 13 residues. Germline V gives CDR1 MNHEY, CDR2 SVGAGI. In nucleotides, the CDR3 is TGTGCCAGCAGATTAGGAGGGACCCATGGCTACACCTTC. Translation: CASRLGGTHGYTF.

V is TRBV18 and J is TRBJ2-7, with 7 bases fitting TRBD2. CDR1 KGHSH and CDR2 LQKENI come from the germline V gene. V lost 5 bases and J lost 3; bases outside the gene matches: 10. The CDR3 contains 15 residues. This CDR3 reads CASSSPAGVSYEQYF. CDR3 nucleotides: TGTGCCAGCTCATCTCCGGCGGGAGTAAGCTACGAGCAGTACTTC.

This clonotype was seen many times. V and J are TRBV12-3 or TRBV12-4 and TRBJ2-7, with TRBD1 identical over 7 bases. This CDR3 has 14 residues. The V gene end was trimmed by 5 bases and the J gene end by 6 bases; junction bases not matched to a gene: 10. CDR3 DNA: TGTGCCAGCAGTACCATTGGGACAGTGGGCGAGCAGTACTTC. Translated, it gives CASSTIGTVGEQYF.

Comment on this clonotype: This may come from a read error, since a much larger clone is one base off. This chain links TRBV12-3 or TRBV12-4 with TRBJ2-4, with 9 bases identical to TRBD1. The V segment lost 5 bases and the J segment 6 bases; nucleotides outside the gene matches: 11. This CDR3 comprises 16 residues. The CDR3 here is CASSPWTGVGANIQYF. As DNA, the CDR3 is TGTGCCAGCAGTCCTTGGACAGGGGTGGGAGCAAACATTCAGTACTTC.